These 15 T cell receptor beta chains were sequenced from one sample in a study of CD8 T cells in ankylosing spondylitis. TCRdb processed the 5' RACE reads anew with MiXCR; each CDR3 protein has one entry. The profile shows about 260,000 distinct CDR3 sequences, around 20% of them singletons. Sequencing was performed on blood, either unsorted or a sorted T cell fraction (not recorded which). All receptors derive from a male donor with ankylosing spondylitis or in good health (not recorded which).

V gene TRBV2 combines with J gene TRBJ2-1; TRBD1 matches at 8 bases. This CDR3 has 13 amino acids. Germline CDR1 is SNHLY and CDR2 is FYNNEI. Trimming took 9 bases from V and 8 from J; bases not matched to a gene: 9. CDR3 sequence (DNA): TGTGCCAGTTGGACAGGGAAGTTGGATGAGCAGTTCTTC. Translation gives CASWTGKLDEQFF. The variable domain in full, with the rest retrieved from reference TRBV2 and TRBJ2-1, is EPEVTQTPSHQVTQMGQEVILRCVPISNHLYFYWYRQILGQKVEFLVSFYNNEISEKSEIFDDQFSVERPDGSNFTLKIRSTKLEDSAMYFCASWTGKLDEQFFGPGTRLTVL.

This clonotype was recorded a few times. The chain carries TRBV9 and TRBJ2-2; TRBD1 or TRBD2 may be the D gene (5 bases each). Germline V lookup: CDR1 SGDLS, CDR2 YYNGEE. This CDR3 comprises 15 residues. Between the trimmed V and J ends, which lost 1 base and 0 bases, there was a span of 7 bases. The CDR3 sequence: CASSVRGANTGELFF. CDR3 coding DNA: TGTGCCAGCAGCGTACGGGGCGCGAACACCGGGGAGCTGTTTTTT.

In its sample, this clonotype was seen a few times. The genes are TRBV29-1 and TRBJ1-4; TRBD1 agrees at 9 bases. Germline V lookup: CDR1 SQVTM, CDR2 ANQGSEA. V trimming: 6 bases; J trimming: 7 bases; junction bases outside the gene matches: 9. CDR3 length: 14 residues. CDR3 sequence: CSVAATGGFEKLFF. As DNA, the CDR3 is TGCAGCGTAGCTGCGACAGGGGGTTTTGAAAAACTGTTTTTT.

This clonotype has at least ten counts. J is TRBJ1-1 and V is TRBV5-1; tentative D call: TRBD1 (5 bases). Trimming took 5 bases from V and 4 from J, leaving 27 bases between them. Germline CDR1 and CDR2: SGHRS and YFSETQ. The CDR3 is 18 residues long. The DNA for the CDR3 is TGCGCCAGCAGTTCCTTTTCCGGGACCGTGGTCTTACCCACTGAAGCTTTCTTT. It is translated as CASSSFSGTVVLPTEAFF.

This clonotype has more than one count but fewer than ten. The J gene is TRBJ1-4, the V gene TRBV12-3 or TRBV12-4, with 9 nucleotides matching TRBD1. J was trimmed by 10 bases and V by 4 bases; bases with no gene match: 7. The CDR3 has 14 amino acids. The CDR3 loop reads CASSYRDRVGKLFF. As DNA, the CDR3 is TGTGCCAGCAGTTACCGGGACAGGGTGGGAAAACTGTTTTTT.

This chain connects TRBV7-3 to TRBJ2-2; TRBD1 is a possible D gene (5 bases). CDR1 is SGHTA and CDR2 is FQGTGA in the germline V gene. Trimming removed 3 bases at V and 2 bases at J, with 7 bases between. The CDR3 consists of 14 residues. As DNA, the CDR3 is TGTGCCAGCAGCTTGACAGTTAACACCGGGGAGCTGTTTTTT. Translating it yields CASSLTVNTGELFF.

Comments on this clonotype: This may be a read error, as it is one base from a much larger clone. J is TRBJ1-2 and V is TRBV27; TRBD1 matches 9 bases. Per germline, CDR1 MNHEY and CDR2 SMNVEV (reference sequence). The CDR3 runs 14 residues. DNA for the CDR3: TGTGCCAGCAGTAGGGACAGGGTTGACTATGCCTACACCTTC. It yields the protein CASSRDRVDYAYTF.

The chain links TRBV6-2 or TRBV6-3 to TRBJ1-5; D is perhaps TRBD1 (5 bases). Looked up from germline, CDR1 is MNHEY and CDR2 is SVGEGT. V was cut by 3 bases and J by 1 base, with 10 bases left in between. CDR3 length: 15 amino acids. CDR3 nucleotide sequence: TGTGCCAGCAGTTATCTAGGGGCCAGCAATCAGCCCCAGCATTTT. Encoded protein: CASSYLGASNQPQHF.

This clonotype was seen a few times. The chain carries TRBV21-1 and TRBJ2-7; the table calls TRBD1, which could not be checked here. TRBV21-1 is a pseudogene. There are 17 residues in the CDR3. The CDR3 DNA is TGTGCCAGCAGCCCCACCCACACGGGGAGCAACTCCTACGAGCAGTACGTC. It codes for CASSPTHTGSNSYEQYV.

The chain uses TRBV5-6 and TRBJ2-3, with TRBD1 matching 7 bases. Trimming removed 1 base from V and 2 bases from J; junction bases left unmatched: 4. CDR1 is SGHDT, CDR2 YYEEEE, per germline. This CDR3 contains 15 residues. The CDR3 loop reads CASSLLDRHTDTQYF. As DNA, the CDR3 is TGTGCCAGCAGCTTGTTGGACAGGCACACAGATACGCAGTATTTT.

This clonotype was detected a few times. The rearrangement uses TRBV7-3 and TRBJ2-2; D might be TRBD1 or TRBD2, each matching 7 bases. This CDR3 spans 15 amino acids. Trimming took off 7 bases at V and 5 bases at J, with 17 bases between the two ends. Germline lookup yields CDR1 SGHTA and CDR2 FQGTGA. The CDR3 DNA reads as TGTGCCAGCACCAATACAGGGGAGGGGACCGGGGAGCTGTTTTTT. This gives the protein CASTNTGEGTGELFF.

This clonotype came up once. At one end the junction does not follow the germline gene, possibly because of a read error. The V call is TRBV12-3 or TRBV12-4, the J call TRBJ1-5; 7 bases are a match to TRBD1. CDR3 size: 15 residues. As DNA, the CDR3 is TGTGTCAGCAGTTTAGGGGGCCTAGCCGATCAGCCCCAGCATTTT. Translated, it gives CVSSLGGLADQPQHF.

In its sample, this clonotype was seen a few times. The rearrangement uses TRBV20-1 and TRBJ2-3; 10 bases map to TRBD2. The CDR3 extends over 16 amino acids. The germline CDR1 and CDR2 sequences are DFQATT and SNEGSKA (reference sequence). V gave up 6 bases and J gave up 0 bases; unmatched junction bases: 9. CDR3 region: CSAEGLADLSTDTQYF. CDR3 in DNA: TGCAGTGCGGAAGGACTAGCGGACCTTAGCACAGATACGCAGTATTTT.

This clonotype occurred once. This chain uses TRBV20-1 with TRBJ1-5; D is uncertain. V lost 3 bases to trimming and J lost 0 bases, with 6 bases between them. The V gene's germline CDR1 is DFQATT and CDR2 SNEGSKA (reference sequence). CDR3 size: 13 residues. The chain's CDR3 is CSARDYSNQPQHF. The CDR3 region has the DNA TGCAGTGCTAGGGATTATAGCAATCAGCCCCAGCATTTT.

This clonotype was seen only a few times. One junction end does not reproduce the germline sequence, and a read error may be involved. This chain links TRBV7-7 with TRBJ1-4, with a possible D match to TRBD1 (6 bases). The CDR3 runs 16 residues. The germline V gene has CDR1 SSHAT and CDR2 FNYEAQ (reference sequence). In nucleotides, the CDR3 is TGTGCTAGCAGCTTAAACAGGGCCGGAACTAATGAAAAACTGTTTTTT. Translation: CASSLNRAGTNEKLFF.